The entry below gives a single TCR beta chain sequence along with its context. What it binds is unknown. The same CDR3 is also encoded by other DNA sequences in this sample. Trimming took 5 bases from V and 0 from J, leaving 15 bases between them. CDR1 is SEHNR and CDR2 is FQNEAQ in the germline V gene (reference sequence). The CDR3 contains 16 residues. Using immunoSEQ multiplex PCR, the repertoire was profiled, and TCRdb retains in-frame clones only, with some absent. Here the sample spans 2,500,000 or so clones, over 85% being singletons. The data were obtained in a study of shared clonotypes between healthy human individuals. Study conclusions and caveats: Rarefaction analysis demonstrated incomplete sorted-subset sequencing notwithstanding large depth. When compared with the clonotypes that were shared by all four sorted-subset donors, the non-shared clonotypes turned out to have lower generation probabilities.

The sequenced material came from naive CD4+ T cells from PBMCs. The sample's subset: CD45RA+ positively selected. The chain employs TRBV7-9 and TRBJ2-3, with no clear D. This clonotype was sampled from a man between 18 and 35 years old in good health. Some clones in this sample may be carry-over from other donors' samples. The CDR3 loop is CASSPGRASSTDTQYF. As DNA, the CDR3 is TGTGCCAGCAGCCCCGGAAGGGCGTCTAGCACAGATACGCAGTATTTT.